Listed below are T cell receptor beta chains from one sample, sequenced in a study of TIL therapy for anti-PD-1-resistant metastatic lung cancer. The repertoire was sequenced with immunoSEQ multiplex PCR; TCRdb's copy has only in-frame clones and lacks some. The sample lists tens of thousands of clones, roughly 70% seen once, with about 6% in the top ten. The starting material was tumor tissue, obtained at baseline. The source is a person aged 25-85 years with non-small cell lung cancer. The CDR3 runs from the conserved cysteine through the conserved F or W. D genes are given only for firm matches. The size field is filled for only some rows; it gives once, few, many or a size class.

V gene	J gene	clone size	D gene	CDR3 protein	CDR3 DNA
TRBV28	TRBJ2-7	.	.	CATQDSGTRYEQYF	TGTGCCACCCAAGACTCCGGGACGAGATACGAGCAGTACTTC
TRBV7-9	TRBJ1-2	.	.	CASSPRTPADYGYTF	TGTGCCAGCAGCCCCCGGACGCCCGCCGACTATGGCTACACCTTC
TRBV4-2	TRBJ1-5	.	TRBD1	CASSFGTASNQPQHF	TGTGCCAGCAGCTTCGGGACAGCTAGCAATCAGCCCCAGCATTTT
TRBV4-1	TRBJ1-2	.	.	CASSQVIRGPGGYTF	TGCGCCAGCAGCCAAGTAATACGGGGCCCTGGTGGCTACACCTTC
TRBV29-1	TRBJ1-4	.	TRBD1	CSVAGQGAYNEKLFF	TGCAGCGTTGCGGGACAGGGGGCCTATAATGAAAAACTGTTTTTT
TRBV29-1	TRBJ2-7	.	TRBD1	CSVEDTGGGYEQYF	TGCAGCGTTGAAGATACAGGGGGCGGGTACGAGCAGTACTTC
TRBV15	TRBJ2-2	.	.	CATSRVPGRPNTGELFF	TGTGCCACCAGCAGAGTCCCTGGTCGGCCGAACACCGGGGAGCTGTTTTTT
TRBV27	TRBJ2-7	.	.	CASSLCYIRGGGKYF	TGTGCCAGCAGTTTATGCTATATACGGGGAGGCGGAAAGTACTTC
TRBV28	TRBJ2-7	once	TRBD2	CASSLGLAGEQYF	TGTGCCAGCAGTCTGGGACTAGCGGGCGAGCAGTACTTC
TRBV6-1	TRBJ2-2	.	.	CASTVRGTGELFF	TGTGCCAGCACCGTCCGAGGGACCGGGGAGCTGTTTTTT
TRBV30	TRBJ1-2	.	.	CAWSVRGGGYGYTF	TGTGCCTGGAGTGTACGGGGAGGGGGCTATGGCTACACCTTC
TRBV6-1	TRBJ2-5	.	.	CASSVGTLGQETQYF	TGTGCCAGCAGTGTCGGGACTCTCGGCCAAGAGACCCAGTACTTC
TRBV29-1	TRBJ1-2	.	TRBD1	CSVNRGNGYTF	TGCAGCGTTAACAGGGGCAATGGCTACACCTTC
TRBV11-2	TRBJ2-3	.	TRBD2	CASSLGREGPATQYF	TGTGCCAGCAGCTTAGGGAGGGAGGGCCCCGCTACGCAGTATTTT
TRBV7-9	TRBJ1-4	.	TRBD1	CASSPGQGNNEKLFF	TGTGCCAGCAGCCCGGGACAGGGGAATAATGAAAAACTGTTTTTT
TRBV5-1	TRBJ2-2	few	TRBD1	CASARDRATGELFF	TGCGCCAGCGCCCGGGACAGGGCCACCGGGGAGCTGTTTTTT
TRBV19	TRBJ1-3	.	.	CASKKMSTSVSGNTIYF	TGTGCCAGTAAAAAAATGAGCACCTCGGTCTCTGGAAACACCATATATTTT
TRBV19	TRBJ1-6	few	.	CASSRQVTMELHF	TGTGCCAGTAGTAGACAGGTGACTATGGAGCTCCACTTT
TRBV29-1	TRBJ2-5	.	.	CSVGQGGKETQYF	TGCAGCGTTGGGCAGGGGGGAAAAGAGACCCAGTACTTC
TRBV9	TRBJ1-5	few	.	CASSVGVRAGDQPQHF	TGTGCCAGCAGCGTAGGCGTTCGGGCAGGGGATCAGCCCCAGCATTTT
TRBV7-9	TRBJ1-2	.	.	CASSLVLGAYGYTF	TGTGCCAGCAGCTTAGTTCTCGGGGCCTATGGCTACACCTTC
TRBV4-1	TRBJ2-2	.	.	CASSHELGPNTGELFF	TGCGCCAGCAGCCACGAACTAGGCCCGAACACCGGGGAGCTGTTTTTT
TRBV30	TRBJ1-5	.	TRBD1	CAWSVGTGVSQNQPQHF	TGTGCCTGGAGTGTAGGGACAGGGGTTTCCCAAAATCAGCCCCAGCATTTT
TRBV27	TRBJ2-7	.	TRBD1	CASSLPPPQGAGYEQYF	TGTGCCAGCAGTTTACCCCCCCCACAGGGGGCGGGATACGAGCAGTACTTC
TRBV6-6	TRBJ2-1	.	.	CASSPSWNEQFF	TGTGCCAGCAGCCCTTCTTGGAATGAGCAGTTCTTC
TRBV15	TRBJ1-2	.	.	CATSRDFRQGLVGYTF	TGTGCCACCAGCAGAGATTTTCGGCAGGGGCTTGTTGGCTACACCTTC
TRBV27	TRBJ2-7	.	.	CASGGGRGYEQYF	TGTGCCAGCGGGGGCGGGAGAGGCTACGAGCAGTACTTC